The clone carrying this T cell receptor beta chain turned up a few times. Its matching antigen is unknown. Measured with immunoSEQ multiplex PCR; TCRdb has only the in-frame clones, and not every one. The sample records over 20,000 clones, around 72% being singletons. In the ViraFEST assay, antigen-specific CD4+ clonotypes were identified by expansion after peptide-pool stimulation. The culture ran for about 10 days, and then CD4+ T cells were isolated. Nucleocapsid antibodies stayed negative before and after vaccination, showing no earlier SARS-CoV-2 infection. Half the medium was swapped for IL-2 medium on days 3 and 7. Trimming removed 3 bases at V and 0 bases at J, with 12 bases between. The CDR3 is 16 residues long. Germline V gives CDR1 KGHSH, CDR2 LQKENI. This record comes from a study of vaccination effects on CD4 cells after COVID-19. Looking at the study overall: All study participants received two doses of BNT162b2 or mRNA-1273 vaccine. General observations from the study: Clones that were induced by infection or by vaccine showed marked contraction late after vaccination.

Specimen: CD4+ T cells from PBMCs cultured with HCoV-229E spike peptides, collected before COVID-19 vaccination. The gene calls are TRBV18 and TRBJ1-5; D is uncertain. This TCR derives from a human donor who received a COVID-19 vaccine. The CDR3, as DNA: TGTGCCAGCTCACCCCCTTCTAAGCATAGCAATCAGCCCCAGCATTTT. It yields the protein CASSPPSKHSNQPQHF.